This section outlines one T cell receptor beta chain sequence together with its context. The target antigen is unknown. The CDR3 sequence is 14 residues long. V was pared by 1 base and J by 5 bases, with 10 bases between. Germline lookup yields CDR1 SGHRS and CDR2 YFSETQ. This sample is part of a study of T-cell memory formation after mild COVID-19. As for the study in general: TCR clusters showed largely donor specificity.

TCR alpha and TCR beta cDNA libraries with sample barcodes and UMIs came from 5'RACE using constant-segment primers. MiXCR, applied by TCRdb to the 5' RACE reads, yields one record per CDR3 protein. The sample includes under 350,000 distinct CDR3 sequences, around 15% of them seen just once. Study outcomes and limitations: Detection of some responders pre-infection suggested pre-existing cross-reactive memory T cells participated. What remained unconfirmed was the SARS-CoV-2 specificity of second-wave clones peaking on day 37.

The rearrangement uses TRBV5-1 and TRBJ2-1; possibly TRBD2 for D (6 bases). The TCR originated in a man younger than 35 who had mild COVID-19 (a few samples of this study predate the infection). Cell type and time point are not known. Material: PBMCs or a T cell subset sorted from them (not recorded which). This CDR3 reads CASSLYGGDNEQFF. Here the CDR3 DNA reads TGCGCCAGCAGCTTGTACGGGGGAGACAATGAGCAGTTCTTC.